Following are 10 T cell receptor beta chains from one sample sequenced in a study of blood T cell repertoires in COVID-19. TCRdb's copy holds only in-frame clones and misses some; the assay was immunoSEQ multiplex PCR. The table lists about 270,000 clones, approximately 91% of them singletons. Sequencing was carried out using PBMCs or T cells enriched from blood (not recorded which). The receptor source for this set is a woman aged 40 to 55 with acute COVID-19.

The chain links TRBV6-2 or TRBV6-3 to TRBJ2-2, with 10 bases aligning to TRBD2. Germline V gives CDR1 MNHEY, CDR2 SVGEGT. The V and J ends lost 6 bases and 2 bases, in that order; junction bases with no gene match: 9. The CDR3 spans 17 residues. In DNA, the CDR3 is TGTGCCAGCAGCAACGCCTGGACTAGCGGAAACACCGGGGAGCTGTTTTTT. It translates to CASSNAWTSGNTGELFF.

V is TRBV4-1 and J is TRBJ2-7, with D possibly matching TRBD2 (6 bases). This CDR3 has 16 residues. Germline assignment: CDR1 MGHRA and CDR2 YSYEKL. The V gene lost 1 base and the J gene lost 4 bases, with 17 bases spanning the gap. The CDR3 DNA follows: TGCGCCAGCAGCCAAGTTTTTAGCGGACGACAGTACGAGCAGTACTTC. Protein: CASSQVFSGRQYEQYF.

CDR3 amino acids: CASSYSTQGATYEQYF. The CDR3 DNA reads TGTGCCAGCAGTTATTCGACCCAGGGGGCGACGTACGAGCAGTACTTC. V and J are TRBV6-5 and TRBJ2-7; TRBD1 matches at 8 bases. Germline V gene lookup returns CDR1 MNHEY and CDR2 SVGAGI. Trimming at V came to 3 bases and at J to 4 bases, leaving 11 bases not matched to a gene. CDR3 length: 16 residues.

V gene TRBV6-5 combines with J gene TRBJ2-5; the match to TRBD2 covers 10 bases. The CDR3 covers 16 residues. The junction had 6 bases not matched to a gene; V was cut back by 4 bases and J by 1 base. CDR1 is MNHEY, CDR2 SVGAGI, per germline. CDR3 DNA sequence: TGTGCCAGCAGTTCCCTTGCTAGCGGGGGCCAAGAGACCCAGTACTTC. It translates to CASSSLASGGQETQYF.

The rearrangement links TRBV7-9 to TRBJ2-2; D uncertain. This CDR3 spans 14 amino acids. Germline CDR1 is SEHNR and CDR2 is FQNEAQ (reference sequence). V lost 10 bases and J 0 bases, leaving 12 bases between the germline ends. Here the CDR3 DNA reads TGTGCCACCTCAGGTGATACGAACACCGGGGAGCTGTTTTTT. This encodes CATSGDTNTGELFF.

The gene calls are TRBV2 and TRBJ1-6; a weak D match, TRBD1 (5 bases). The CDR3 loop spans 14 amino acids. CDR1 is SNHLY, CDR2 FYNNEI, per germline. The V and J ends lost 7 bases and 8 bases respectively, with 15 bases between them. In DNA, the CDR3 is TGTGCCAGCATCGGGACTCCCGGGTATTCACCCCTCCACTTT. Protein: CASIGTPGYSPLHF.

The chain joins TRBV7-9 to TRBJ1-6; 8 positions agree with TRBD1. Germline assignment: CDR1 SEHNR and CDR2 FQNEAQ (reference sequence). With 3 bases clipped from V and 9 bases from J, the junction kept 7 bases outside the gene matches. This CDR3 is 15 amino acids long. The CDR3 DNA follows: TGTGCCAGCAGCTTCGGACAGGGAAGAGGTTCACCCCTCCACTTT. Translation gives CASSFGQGRGSPLHF.

The rearrangement links TRBV24-1 to TRBJ1-5, with D maybe TRBD1 (5 bases). Trimming took off 0 bases at V and 5 bases at J, with 22 bases between the two ends. The germline gives CDR1 KGHDR, CDR2 SFDVKD. The CDR3 runs to 19 residues. CDR3 sequence: CATSDLRGPGMSGHQPQHF. As DNA, the CDR3 is TGTGCCACCAGTGATTTGAGAGGCCCAGGGATGAGTGGCCATCAGCCCCAGCATTTT.

This clone has only a few counts. CDR3 sequence reads: CASSEDRYGYTF. DNA of the CDR3: TGTGCCAGCAGTGAAGACAGGTATGGCTACACCTTC. The rearrangement joins TRBV2 to TRBJ1-2; maybe TRBD1 (5 bases). Per the germline V gene, CDR1 is SNHLY and CDR2 is FYNNEI. This CDR3 contains 12 residues. V lost 1 base, J lost 5 bases, and 5 bases lay in between.

The table lists this clone with a count of one. The rearrangement links TRBV7-2 to TRBJ2-5; possibly TRBD1 for D (5 bases). The CDR3 covers 13 residues. Deletions cut 5 bases from V and 2 bases from J, with 9 bases between. The germline CDR1 and CDR2 sequences are SGHTA and FQGNSA. The CDR3 bases are TGTGCCAGCAGCACCAGGGATCAAGAGACCCAGTACTTC. Amino acid sequence: CASSTRDQETQYF.